One and the same sample provided the 26 T cell receptor beta chains below, sequenced in a study of cytomegalovirus exposure and HLA in healthy donors. PCR primers comprised 60 Vbeta and 13 Jbeta primers. Sequencing used immunoSEQ multiplex PCR; TCRdb keeps in-frame clones, though not all of them. Of 200,000 to 250,000 clones in the sample, more than 75% were seen once. The sequencing sample was made of PBMCs. These receptors were taken from a human donor in good health.

The rearrangement links TRBV7-9 to TRBJ2-1, with 7 bases fitting TRBD1. CDR1 is SEHNR and CDR2 is FQNEAQ in the germline V gene (reference sequence). V lost 6 bases and J lost 0; bases outside the gene matches: 5. CDR3 length: 15 residues. CDR3 coding DNA: TGTGCCAGCAGTTACGACAGGGCCTCCTACAATGAGCAGTTCTTC. This encodes CASSYDRASYNEQFF.

Only one count was recorded for this clone. The J gene is TRBJ1-1, the V gene TRBV6-5; D is uncertain. In germline, CDR1 is MNHEY, CDR2 SVGAGI. The CDR3 has 13 amino acids. The V gene lost 4 bases and the J gene lost 4 bases, with 10 bases spanning the gap. CDR3 residues: CASSFGASTEAFF. CDR3 DNA sequence: TGTGCCAGCAGTTTTGGAGCTAGCACTGAAGCTTTCTTT.

V is TRBV21-1 and J is TRBJ2-7; the D call in the table, TRBD1, was not verified against the DNA. TRBV21-1 represents a pseudogene. The CDR3 totals 15 residues. The CDR3 loop reads CASTFRDRNTYEQYF. DNA for the CDR3: TGTGCCAGCACTTTCCGGGACAGGAATACCTACGAGCAGTACTTC.

The V call is TRBV14, the J call TRBJ1-4; weak D call: TRBD1 (5 bases). The length of the CDR3 is 16 residues. Between the trimmed V and J ends, which lost 3 bases and 7 bases, there was a span of 18 bases. The germline CDR1 and CDR2 sequences are SGHDN and FVKESK. The CDR3 here is CASSHSLEGYGEKLFF. CDR3 bases: TGTGCCAGCAGCCATTCCCTGGAGGGGTACGGTGAAAAACTGTTTTTT.

This clone was seen once. The genes are TRBV7-9 and TRBJ1-5; 8 nucleotides match TRBD1. J gave up 5 bases and V 5 bases, and 5 bases lay outside the gene matches. The germline gives CDR1 SEHNR, CDR2 FQNEAQ (reference sequence). The CDR3 extends over 14 amino acids. The CDR3 loop reads CASSQTGAHQPQHF. CDR3 bases: TGTGCCAGCAGCCAGACAGGGGCCCATCAGCCCCAGCATTTT.

This clone came up once. The rearrangement uses TRBV28 and TRBJ2-2, with unresolved D. Germline V gene lookup returns CDR1 MDHEN and CDR2 SYDVKM. The CDR3 runs to 10 residues. Trimming stripped 5 bases from V and 7 bases from J, with 2 bases between. The CDR3 protein is CASSHGELFF. The CDR3 nucleotides are TGTGCCAGCAGTCACGGGGAGCTGTTTTTT.

About this clone: The junction departs from the called germline gene at one end, perhaps through a read error. The V gene is TRBV7-7, the J gene TRBJ2-5; a weak D match, TRBD1 (5 bases). This CDR3 spans 12 amino acids. Germline CDR1 is SSHAT and CDR2 is FNYEAQ (reference sequence). CDR3 sequence (DNA): TGTGCTAGCAGCACCACCCAGGGGACCCAGTACTTC. This gives the protein CASSTTQGTQYF.

CDR3 in DNA: TGTGCCAGCAGTTACCCCGGGGATTGGGACACTGAAGCTTTCTTT. Residues: CASSYPGDWDTEAFF. The chain links TRBV6-6 to TRBJ1-1; D unresolved. Germline CDR1 and CDR2: MNHNY and SVGAGI (reference sequence). CDR3 length: 15 amino acids. V lost 2 bases and J lost 3, with 13 bases in between.

With respect to this clone: One end of the junction fails to match germline, which may point to a read error. The V gene is TRBV6-6, the J gene TRBJ2-7, with TRBD2 matching over 7 bases. CDR1 is MNHNY, CDR2 SVGAGI, per germline (reference sequence). The CDR3 has 15 amino acids. CDR3 region: CASSYSGGNSYEQDF. In DNA form, the CDR3 reads TGTGCCAGCAGTTACTCGGGAGGGAACTCCTACGAGCAGGACTTC.

V gene TRBV6-5 combines with J gene TRBJ1-1; possible D gene TRBD1, 6 bases. Germline V gene sequence: CDR1 MNHEY, CDR2 SVGAGI. The CDR3 is 15 amino acids. Trimming cost V 7 bases and J 4 bases, with 19 bases left between them. CDR3 sequence (DNA): TGTGCCAGCACAAACAGGGATCTGTCGAGCACTGAAGCTTTCTTT. It encodes CASTNRDLSSTEAFF.

This chain joins TRBV7-8 and TRBJ2-7, with D hard to call. Germline loops: CDR1 SGHVS, CDR2 FQNEAQ. CDR3 length: 13 residues. V was cut by 2 bases and J by 2 bases, with 7 bases left in between. The CDR3 DNA follows: TGTGCCAGCAGCTTATTGCGAACCTACGAGCAGTACTTC. Protein sequence: CASSLLRTYEQYF.

This clone was observed a handful of times. The chain uses TRBV7-8 and TRBJ2-5, with TRBD2 identical over 7 bases. The CDR3 is 15 residues long. Germline values: CDR1 SGHVS, CDR2 FQNEAQ. Germline trimming cut 1 base from V and 5 bases from J; bases unmatched to any gene: 7. The CDR3 loop reads CASSLVGGGSETQYF. CDR3 sequence (DNA): TGTGCCAGCAGCTTAGTGGGGGGGGGATCGGAGACCCAGTACTTC.

The chain combines TRBV5-4 with TRBJ2-4; possibly TRBD1 for D (5 bases). V gave up 2 bases and J gave up 7 bases, with 7 bases separating them. The CDR3 extends over 12 amino acids. Germline assignment: CDR1 SGHNT and CDR2 YYREEE (reference sequence). The chain's CDR3 is CASSLAGNIQYF. Written as DNA, the CDR3 is TGTGCCAGCAGCTTAGCAGGGAACATTCAGTACTTC.

This chain's CDR3 is CASSYPAESYEQYF. The CDR3 bases are TGCGCCAGCTCTTATCCAGCGGAGTCCTACGAGCAGTACTTC. The chain recombines TRBV5-1 with TRBJ2-7; maybe TRBD2 (5 bases). The CDR3 has 14 residues. Germline values: CDR1 SGHRS, CDR2 YFSETQ. V gave up 7 bases and J gave up 1 base, with 15 bases separating them. The variable domain in full, completed from reference TRBV5-1 and TRBJ2-7, reads KAGVTQTPRYLIKTRGQQVTLSCSPISGHRSVSWYQQTPGQGLQFLFEYFSETQRNKGNFPGRFSGRQFSNSRSEMNVSTLELGDSALYLCASSYPAESYEQYFGPGTRLTVT.

The chain is built from TRBV6-5 and TRBJ1-1; D is perhaps TRBD1 (6 bases). Germline CDR1 MNHEY, CDR2 SVGAGI. V was pared by 11 bases and J by 2 bases, with 6 bases between. This CDR3 is 10 amino acids long. The CDR3 loop is CAGGNTEAFF. The CDR3 DNA is TGTGCCGGGGGCAACACTGAAGCTTTCTTT.

With regard to this clone: Sequence at one end of the junction differs from germline and may be a read error. The chain's CDR3 is CASSLAGVRETQYF. The CDR3 region has the DNA TGTGCCAGCAGCCTAGCGGGAGTTCGTGAGACCCAGTACTTC. The chain uses TRBV7-9 and TRBJ2-5, with 10 bases that match TRBD2. The CDR3 spans 14 residues. Germline loops: CDR1 SEHNR, CDR2 FQNEAQ (reference sequence).

The chain recombines TRBV11-2 with TRBJ2-1, with D maybe TRBD2 (5 bases). The V and J ends lost 1 base and 8 bases respectively, with 6 bases between them. The CDR3 contains 12 residues. From germline, CDR1 is SGHAT and CDR2 FQNNGV. The CDR3 DNA reads TGTGCCAGCAGCTTAGCGGACTATGAGCAGTTCTTC. Translated, it gives CASSLADYEQFF.

The chain has TRBV18 and TRBJ2-3, with a tentative D call TRBD1 (6 bases). The CDR3 is made up of 14 amino acids. Germline values: CDR1 KGHSH, CDR2 LQKENI. V was pared by 3 bases and J by 1 base, with 8 bases between. CDR3 loop: CASSPTGGTDTQYF. The CDR3, as DNA: TGTGCCAGCTCACCGACAGGAGGCACAGATACGCAGTATTTT.

As to this clone: The junction departs from the called germline gene at one end, perhaps through a read error. Here the CDR3 reads CASGQRDSNEQFF. The CDR3 nucleotides read TGCGCCAGCGGTCAACGGGACAGCAATGAGCAGTTCTTC. The gene calls are TRBV23-1 and TRBJ2-1; 7 nucleotides line up with TRBD1. TRBV23-1 is reported as an ORF; its role is uncertain. CDR3 length: 13 amino acids.

The chain has TRBV7-9 and TRBJ2-3; 9 positions match TRBD2. J gave up 0 bases and V 5 bases, and 9 bases lay outside the gene matches. The V gene's germline CDR1 is SEHNR and CDR2 FQNEAQ (reference sequence). The CDR3 spans 17 residues. The CDR3 coding sequence is TGTGCCAGCAGCCCCCTGACTAGCGGACGTAGCACAGATACGCAGTATTTT. Amino acids: CASSPLTSGRSTDTQYF.

This clone showed up just once. A read error may account for a junction end that differs from germline. Other DNA sequences within the sample encode an identical CDR3. The chain's CDR3 is CASGVIDRGLQETQYF. The DNA of the CDR3 is TGCGCCAGCGGCGTTATTGACAGGGGACTTCAAGAGACCCAATACTTC. V and J are TRBV5-1 and TRBJ2-5, with 8 bases identical to TRBD1. The CDR3 spans 16 residues. Germline CDR1 and CDR2: SGHRS and YFSETQ. The full variable domain, rest sourced from reference TRBV5-1 and TRBJ2-5, is KAGVTQTPRYLIKTRGQQVTLSCSPISGHRSVSWYQQTPGQGLQFLFEYFSETQRNKGNFPGRFSGRQFSNSRSEMNVSTLELGDSALYLCASGVIDRGLQETQYFGPGTRLLVL.

The rearrangement links TRBV15 to TRBJ1-2, with TRBD1 identical over 7 bases. V was clipped by 5 bases and J by 5 bases; unmatched bases: 8. The CDR3 runs 14 residues. In germline, CDR1 is LNHNV, CDR2 YYDKDF (reference sequence). CDR3 bases: TGTGCCACCAGCGTCCTGGGACAGTTGTATGGCTACACCTTC. Translation gives CATSVLGQLYGYTF. The whole variable domain, remainder taken from reference TRBV15 and TRBJ1-2, is DAMVIQNPRYQVTQFGKPVTLSCSQTLNHNVMYWYQQKSSQAPKLLFHYYDKDFNNEADTPDNFQSRRPNTSFCFLDIRSPGLGDTAMYLCATSVLGQLYGYTFGSGTRLTVV.

This chain connects TRBV28 to TRBJ1-1, with TRBD1 identical over 7 bases. CDR3 length: 15 amino acids. Trimming took 7 bases from V and 0 from J; bases not matched to a gene: 8. Germline assignment: CDR1 MDHEN and CDR2 SYDVKM. DNA for the CDR3: TGTGCCAGCACCCGGGACAGACTCCTGAACACTGAAGCTTTCTTT. Protein sequence: CASTRDRLLNTEAFF.

The V and J genes are TRBV18 and TRBJ1-3; D gene unclear. The CDR3 is 15 amino acids. The V gene's germline CDR1 is KGHSH and CDR2 LQKENI. V gave up 3 bases and J gave up 0 bases, with 9 bases separating them. The CDR3 reads CASSPRVNSGNTIYF. For the CDR3, the DNA is TGTGCCAGCTCACCCCGGGTTAACTCTGGAAACACCATATATTTT.

The V call is TRBV9, the J call TRBJ2-3; TRBD1 agrees at 8 bases. The CDR3 totals 14 residues. In germline, CDR1 is SGDLS, CDR2 YYNGEE. J was trimmed by 5 bases and V by 2 bases; bases with no gene match: 4. Here the CDR3 reads CASSVTGAGDTQYF. In DNA, the CDR3 is TGTGCCAGCAGCGTGACAGGGGCGGGAGATACGCAGTATTTT.

CDR3 loop: CASSLALAGVNYEQYF. CDR3 coding DNA: TGTGCCAGCAGCTTAGCGCTAGCGGGAGTGAACTACGAGCAGTACTTC. The gene calls are TRBV7-6 and TRBJ2-7, with 10 positions matching TRBD2. Trimming took 0 bases from V and 3 from J; bases not matched to a gene: 5. The CDR3 has 16 amino acids. The germline gives CDR1 SGHVS, CDR2 FNYEAQ.